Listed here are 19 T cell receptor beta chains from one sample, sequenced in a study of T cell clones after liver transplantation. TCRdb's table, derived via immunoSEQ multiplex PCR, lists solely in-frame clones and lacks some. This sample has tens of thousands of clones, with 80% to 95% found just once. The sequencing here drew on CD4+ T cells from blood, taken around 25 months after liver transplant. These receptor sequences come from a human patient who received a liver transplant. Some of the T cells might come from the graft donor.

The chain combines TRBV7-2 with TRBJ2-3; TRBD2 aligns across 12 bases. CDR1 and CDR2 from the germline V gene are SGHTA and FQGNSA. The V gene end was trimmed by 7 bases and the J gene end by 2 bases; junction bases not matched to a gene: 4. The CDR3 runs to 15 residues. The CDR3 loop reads CASITSGRTTDTQYF. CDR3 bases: TGTGCCAGCATCACTAGCGGGAGGACCACAGATACGCAGTATTTT.

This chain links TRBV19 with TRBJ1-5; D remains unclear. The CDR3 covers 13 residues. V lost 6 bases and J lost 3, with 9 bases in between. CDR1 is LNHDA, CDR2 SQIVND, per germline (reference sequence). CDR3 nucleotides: TGTGCCAGTAGGAAAAGGGACAATCAGCCCCAGCATTTT. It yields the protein CASRKRDNQPQHF.

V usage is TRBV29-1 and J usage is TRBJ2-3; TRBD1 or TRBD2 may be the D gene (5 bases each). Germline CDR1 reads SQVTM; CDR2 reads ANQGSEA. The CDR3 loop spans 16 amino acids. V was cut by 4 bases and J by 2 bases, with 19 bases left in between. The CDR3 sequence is CSVGGEGSGYTDTQYF. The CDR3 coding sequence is TGCAGCGTTGGAGGGGAAGGGTCGGGTTACACAGATACGCAGTATTTT.

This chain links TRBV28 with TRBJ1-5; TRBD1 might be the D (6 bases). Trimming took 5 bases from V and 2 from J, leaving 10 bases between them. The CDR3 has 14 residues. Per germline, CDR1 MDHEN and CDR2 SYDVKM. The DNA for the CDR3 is TGTGCCAGCAGTCAGCCAGGGGGCAATCAGCCCCAGCATTTT. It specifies CASSQPGGNQPQHF.

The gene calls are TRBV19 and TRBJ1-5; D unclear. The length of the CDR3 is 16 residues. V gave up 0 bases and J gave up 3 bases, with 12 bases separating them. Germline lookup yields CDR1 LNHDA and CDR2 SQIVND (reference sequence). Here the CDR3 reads CASSIEPGDSNQPQHF. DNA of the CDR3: TGTGCCAGTAGTATAGAGCCAGGAGACTCCAATCAGCCCCAGCATTTT.

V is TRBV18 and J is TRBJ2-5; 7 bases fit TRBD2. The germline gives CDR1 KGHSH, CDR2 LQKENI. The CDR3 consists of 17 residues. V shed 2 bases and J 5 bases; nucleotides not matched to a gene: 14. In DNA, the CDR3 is TGTGCCAGCTCACCAAGAGGCGAAATAGCGGGTGGGGAGACCCAGTACTTC. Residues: CASSPRGEIAGGETQYF.

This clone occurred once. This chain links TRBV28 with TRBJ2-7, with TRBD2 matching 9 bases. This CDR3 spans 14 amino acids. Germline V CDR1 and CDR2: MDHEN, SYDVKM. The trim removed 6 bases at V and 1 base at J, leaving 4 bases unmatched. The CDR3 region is CASRGAGGSYEQYF. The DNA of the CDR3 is TGTGCCAGCAGGGGAGCGGGAGGATCCTACGAGCAGTACTTC.

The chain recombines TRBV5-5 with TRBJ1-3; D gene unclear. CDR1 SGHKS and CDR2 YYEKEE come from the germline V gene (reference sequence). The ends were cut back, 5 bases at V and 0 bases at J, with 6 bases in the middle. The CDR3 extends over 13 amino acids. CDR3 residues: CASSWNSGNTIYF. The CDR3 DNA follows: TGTGCCAGCAGTTGGAACTCTGGAAACACCATATATTTT. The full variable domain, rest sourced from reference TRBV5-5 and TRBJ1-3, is DAGVTQSPTHLIKTRGQQVTLRCSPISGHKSVSWYQQVLGQGPQFIFQYYEKEERGRGNFPDRFSARQFPNYSSELNVNALLLGDSALYLCASSWNSGNTIYFGEGSWLTVV.

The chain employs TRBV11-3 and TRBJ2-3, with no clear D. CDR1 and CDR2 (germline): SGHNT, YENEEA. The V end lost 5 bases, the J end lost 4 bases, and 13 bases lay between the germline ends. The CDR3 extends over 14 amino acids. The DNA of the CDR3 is TGTGCCAGCAGCGACGCTGGCTATGCAGATACGCAGTATTTT. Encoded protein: CASSDAGYADTQYF.

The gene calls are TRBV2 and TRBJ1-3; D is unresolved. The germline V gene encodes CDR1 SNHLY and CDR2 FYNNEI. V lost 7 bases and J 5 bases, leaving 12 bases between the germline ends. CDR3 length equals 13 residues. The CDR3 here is CASKPDFRNTIYF. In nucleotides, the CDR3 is TGTGCCAGCAAACCGGACTTCCGAAACACCATATATTTT.

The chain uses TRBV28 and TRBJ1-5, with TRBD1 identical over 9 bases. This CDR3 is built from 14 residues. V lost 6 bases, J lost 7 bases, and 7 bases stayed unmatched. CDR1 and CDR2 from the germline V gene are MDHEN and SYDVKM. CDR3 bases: TGTGCCAGCAGCGGAGGACAGGGGTTCCAGCCCCAGCATTTT. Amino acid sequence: CASSGGQGFQPQHF.

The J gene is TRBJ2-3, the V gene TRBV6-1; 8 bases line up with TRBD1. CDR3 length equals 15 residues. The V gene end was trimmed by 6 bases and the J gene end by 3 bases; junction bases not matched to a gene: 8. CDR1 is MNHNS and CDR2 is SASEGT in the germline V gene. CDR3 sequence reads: CASSSRTGLTDTQYF. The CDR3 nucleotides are TGTGCCAGCAGCTCAAGGACAGGGTTGACAGATACGCAGTATTTT.

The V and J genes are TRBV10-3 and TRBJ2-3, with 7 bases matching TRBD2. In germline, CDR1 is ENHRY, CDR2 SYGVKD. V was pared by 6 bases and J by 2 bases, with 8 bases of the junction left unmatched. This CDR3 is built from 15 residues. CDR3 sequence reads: CAIRPAGRDTDTQYF. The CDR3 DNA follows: TGTGCCATCAGGCCAGCGGGACGTGACACAGATACGCAGTATTTT.

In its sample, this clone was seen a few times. CDR3 sequence (DNA): TGTGCCAGTACCGAATCCCAAACTTATAGCAATCAGCCCCAGCATTTT. Its protein is CASTESQTYSNQPQHF. V and J are TRBV19 and TRBJ1-5, with D hard to call. The CDR3 runs 16 residues. Trimming pared 7 bases from V and 0 bases from J, leaving 16 bases between. Per the germline V gene, CDR1 is LNHDA and CDR2 is SQIVND (reference sequence).

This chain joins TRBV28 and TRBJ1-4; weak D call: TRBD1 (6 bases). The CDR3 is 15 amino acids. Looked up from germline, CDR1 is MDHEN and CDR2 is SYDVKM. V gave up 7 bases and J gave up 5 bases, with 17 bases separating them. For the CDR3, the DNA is TGTGCCAGCACCCCTTCGACAGGACACAATGAAAAACTGTTTTTT. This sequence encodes CASTPSTGHNEKLFF.

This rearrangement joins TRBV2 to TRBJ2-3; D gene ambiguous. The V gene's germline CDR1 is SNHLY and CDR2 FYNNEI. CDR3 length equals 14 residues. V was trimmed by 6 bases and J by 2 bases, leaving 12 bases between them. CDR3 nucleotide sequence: TGTGCCAGCAGAGAGAACGGCGCCACAGATACGCAGTATTTT. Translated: CASRENGATDTQYF.

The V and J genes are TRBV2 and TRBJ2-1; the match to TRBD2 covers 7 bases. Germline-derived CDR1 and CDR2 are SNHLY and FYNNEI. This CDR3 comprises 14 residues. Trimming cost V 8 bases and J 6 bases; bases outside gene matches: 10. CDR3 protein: CASLLRGVANEQFF. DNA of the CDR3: TGTGCCAGCCTACTTCGGGGGGTGGCCAATGAGCAGTTCTTC.

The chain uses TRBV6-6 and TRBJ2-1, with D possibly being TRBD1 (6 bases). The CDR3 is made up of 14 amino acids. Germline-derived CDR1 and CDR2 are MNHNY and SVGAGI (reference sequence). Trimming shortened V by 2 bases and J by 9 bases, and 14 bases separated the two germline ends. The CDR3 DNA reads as TGTGCCAGCAGTTACGGGGGCCTAGGGGGTGAGCAGTTCTTC. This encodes CASSYGGLGGEQFF.

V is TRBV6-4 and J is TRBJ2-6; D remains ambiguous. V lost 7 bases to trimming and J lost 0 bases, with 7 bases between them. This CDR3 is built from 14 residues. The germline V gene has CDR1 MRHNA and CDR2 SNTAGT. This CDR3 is CASKSVSGANVLTF. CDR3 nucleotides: TGTGCCAGCAAGTCCGTCTCTGGGGCCAACGTCCTGACTTTC.